The next 21 T cell receptor beta chains were all read from a single sample in a study of CD8 T cells in ankylosing spondylitis. TCRdb used MiXCR to reprocess the 5' RACE reads, holding one entry per CDR3 protein. Of about 130,000 distinct CDR3 sequences listed, 7% are singletons. Sequenced sample: blood, either unsorted or a sorted T cell fraction (not recorded which). Every receptor here comes from a male donor with ankylosing spondylitis or in good health (not recorded which).

This clonotype occurred a few times. V is TRBV7-9 and J is TRBJ1-2; D perhaps matches TRBD1 (5 bases). The CDR3 has 15 amino acids. CDR1 and CDR2 from the germline V gene are SEHNR and FQNEAQ (reference sequence). V was cut by 5 bases and J by 8 bases, with 21 bases left in between. The CDR3 DNA follows: TGTGCCAGCAGCATAAAAAAAACAGGCTCCCAGGGCTACACCTTC. Amino acids: CASSIKKTGSQGYTF.

This clonotype was recorded many times. The chain links TRBV7-2 to TRBJ2-3; D remains unclear. V lost 2 bases to trimming and J lost 4 bases, with 4 bases between them. CDR3 length: 12 residues. CDR1 and CDR2 (germline): SGHTA, FQGNSA. The CDR3 DNA reads as TGTGCCAGCAGCTTAAATTCAGATACGCAGTATTTT. Translating it yields CASSLNSDTQYF. Combining the CDR3 with reference TRBV7-2 and TRBJ2-3 gives the whole variable domain GAGVSQSPSNKVTEKGKDVELRCDPISGHTALYWYRQSLGQGLEFLIYFQGNSAPDKSGLPSDRFSAERTGGSVSTLTIQRTQQEDSAVYLCASSLNSDTQYFGPGTRLTVL.

In this sample, this clonotype turned up many times. The chain employs TRBV20-1 and TRBJ2-7; D is unclear. Trimming shortened V by 0 bases and J by 0 bases, and 12 bases separated the two germline ends. The CDR3 has 15 residues. Germline V CDR1 and CDR2: DFQATT, SNEGSKA (reference sequence). The CDR3 protein is CSARDVSSYSYEQYF. DNA for the CDR3: TGCAGTGCTAGAGATGTGTCTTCCTACTCCTACGAGCAGTACTTC.

This clonotype was seen ten or more times. The chain is built from TRBV5-1 and TRBJ2-1; 10 bases align to TRBD2. V was clipped by 6 bases and J by 2 bases; unmatched bases: 8. CDR1 and CDR2 (germline): SGHRS, YFSETQ. This CDR3 has 16 amino acids. The CDR3 DNA follows: TGCGCCAGCAATGGCTCCGGGACTAGCGCCTACAATGAGCAGTTCTTC. Amino acid sequence: CASNGSGTSAYNEQFF.

This clonotype was seen at least ten times. The chain joins TRBV30 to TRBJ2-3; 9 bases are shared with TRBD1. The junction had 6 bases not matched to a gene; V was cut back by 4 bases and J by 1 base. CDR1 is GTSNPN, CDR2 SVGIG, per germline (reference sequence). The CDR3 totals 15 residues. The CDR3 region has the DNA TGTGCCTGGACCGGAGACAGGGGGGGCACAGATACGCAGTATTTT. As protein: CAWTGDRGGTDTQYF.

This clonotype was recorded at least ten times. The rearrangement links TRBV5-5 to TRBJ1-2; D not resolved. The CDR3 spans 14 residues. Germline lookup yields CDR1 SGHKS and CDR2 YYEKEE (reference sequence). Trimming took off 4 bases at V and 4 bases at J, with 14 bases between the two ends. The CDR3 protein is CASSGDGWGYGYTF. Here the CDR3 DNA reads TGTGCCAGCAGCGGAGACGGATGGGGCTATGGCTACACCTTC.

This clonotype was seen at least ten times. This chain connects TRBV5-1 to TRBJ2-2; unclear D gene. The CDR3 runs 16 residues. Germline V gene sequence: CDR1 SGHRS, CDR2 YFSETQ. The V and J ends lost 0 bases and 3 bases respectively, with 12 bases between them. CDR3 in DNA: TGCGCCAGCAGCTTGGACTTCCCGACTTACACCGGGGAGCTGTTTTTT. It codes for CASSLDFPTYTGELFF.

There are many counts of this clonotype. The V gene is TRBV3-1, the J gene TRBJ2-1, with 8 bases aligning to TRBD1. Germline CDR1 is LGHDT and CDR2 is YNNKEL (reference sequence). With V trimmed by 4 bases and J by 7 bases, 9 bases remained unmatched. The CDR3 is 15 residues long. CDR3 DNA: TGTGCCAGCAGCCCAGGACAGGGATTCATGAATGAGCAGTTCTTC. Protein product: CASSPGQGFMNEQFF.

The V gene is TRBV5-1, the J gene TRBJ2-2; the D is unclear. The V gene lost 1 base and the J gene lost 1 base, with 8 bases spanning the gap. The germline V gene has CDR1 SGHRS and CDR2 YFSETQ. This CDR3 comprises 15 residues. The CDR3 DNA is TGCGCCAGCAGCTTGAAAGGGAAGAACACCGGGGAGCTGTTTTTT. It specifies CASSLKGKNTGELFF.

This clonotype came up many times. The V gene is TRBV4-2, the J gene TRBJ2-3, with 8 bases matching TRBD2. Germline V CDR1 and CDR2: LGHNA, YNFKEQ. V lost 0 bases, J lost 4 bases, and 6 bases stayed unmatched. The CDR3 is 16 residues long. The chain's CDR3 is CASSQETSVNSDTQYF. In DNA form, the CDR3 reads TGTGCCAGCAGCCAAGAGACTAGCGTTAACTCAGATACGCAGTATTTT.

This clonotype was seen at least ten times. The chain employs TRBV12-3 or TRBV12-4 and TRBJ2-2; 9 bases are a match to TRBD2. J gave up 8 bases and V 4 bases, and 11 bases lay outside the gene matches. The CDR3 has 16 residues. CDR3 protein: CASSSPLREGLGELFF. CDR3 DNA: TGTGCCAGCAGTTCCCCCCTGCGGGAGGGCCTTGGGGAGCTGTTTTTT.

At least ten counts were recorded for this clonotype. The CDR3 DNA reads TGTGCCAGCAGTTCCGCTGGCACCACAGATACGCAGTATTTT. Translating it yields CASSSAGTTDTQYF. The rearrangement uses TRBV27 and TRBJ2-3; no firm D call. Germline CDR1 and CDR2: MNHEY and SMNVEV (reference sequence). The CDR3 length is 14 residues. V shed 4 bases and J shed 2 bases, with 10 bases lying between them.

This clonotype came up many times. DNA of the CDR3: TGCAGTGCTACGACAGGGGTTGGATATGGCTACACCTTC. Translated, it gives CSATTGVGYGYTF. The rearrangement links TRBV20-1 to TRBJ1-2, with 8 bases matching TRBD1. With V trimmed by 4 bases and J by 5 bases, 6 bases remained unmatched. Germline V gene sequence: CDR1 DFQATT, CDR2 SNEGSKA (reference sequence). The CDR3 has 13 residues.

This clonotype was seen repeatedly, ten times or more. The chain employs TRBV5-1 and TRBJ2-2; D is possibly TRBD2 (5 bases). V dropped 0 bases and J dropped 3 bases, with 15 bases sitting between them. The CDR3 runs 17 residues. Germline CDR1 and CDR2: SGHRS and YFSETQ. The CDR3, as DNA: TGCGCCAGCAGCTTGGGCCCCAGGATCGGGGACACCGGGGAGCTGTTTTTT. Translating it yields CASSLGPRIGDTGELFF.

This clonotype was seen many times. The V call is TRBV5-6, the J call TRBJ2-4; D is unclear. This CDR3 region has 15 residues. Trimming cost V 4 bases and J 0 bases, with 11 bases left between them. CDR1 is SGHDT, CDR2 YYEEEE, per germline. CDR3 in DNA: TGTGCCAGCAGCCAAGGAGCCTTAGCCAAAAACATTCAGTACTTC. Its translation: CASSQGALAKNIQYF.

Many counts were recorded for this clonotype. The rearrangement uses TRBV5-1 and TRBJ2-7, with 9 bases lining up with TRBD2. The CDR3 spans 15 residues. Germline loops: CDR1 SGHRS, CDR2 YFSETQ. Losses at the gene ends were 7 bases for V and 4 bases for J; bases not matched to a gene: 12. In DNA form, the CDR3 reads TGCGCCAGCCGTCTGGGAGCGGGAGGCCCTTACGAGCAGTACTTC. This sequence encodes CASRLGAGGPYEQYF.

The chain recombines TRBV3-1 with TRBJ2-3, with TRBD2 matching 16 bases. The V gene end was trimmed by 0 bases and the J gene end by 0 bases; junction bases not matched to a gene: 6. The CDR3 runs to 20 residues. Germline lookup yields CDR1 LGHDT and CDR2 YNNKEL (reference sequence). CDR3 nucleotides: TGTGCCAGCAGCCAAGAGCAGGGACTAGCGGGGGGGTCGAGCACAGATACGCAGTATTTT. Amino acids: CASSQEQGLAGGSSTDTQYF.

This clonotype was counted at least ten times. This chain uses TRBV29-1 with TRBJ2-3; TRBD2 agrees at 7 bases. Germline loops: CDR1 SQVTM, CDR2 ANQGSEA. This CDR3 has 13 residues. The V segment lost 4 bases and the J segment 5 bases; nucleotides outside the gene matches: 6. The CDR3 region is CSVGSGTGDTQYF. CDR3 nucleotides: TGCAGCGTTGGAAGCGGGACCGGAGATACGCAGTATTTT.

This clonotype was observed at least ten times. The chain couples TRBV28 to TRBJ1-1, with 8 bases fitting TRBD1. The V segment lost 4 bases and the J segment 5 bases; nucleotides outside the gene matches: 12. Germline lookup yields CDR1 MDHEN and CDR2 SYDVKM. The CDR3 contains 16 residues. The CDR3: CASSYTQTGGWTEAFF. CDR3 sequence (DNA): TGTGCCAGCAGTTATACACAAACAGGGGGTTGGACTGAAGCTTTCTTT.

In this sample, this clonotype turned up a few times. This sequence joins TRBV7-9 and TRBJ1-3; D uncertain. CDR1 SEHNR and CDR2 FQNEAQ come from the germline V gene (reference sequence). The length of the CDR3 is 14 residues. Trimming left V 3 bases short and J 0 bases short, with 6 bases between. For the CDR3, the DNA is TGTGCCAGCAGCTTTTCTACCTCTGGAAACACCATATATTTT. Protein sequence: CASSFSTSGNTIYF. The whole variable domain, filled in from reference TRBV7-9 and TRBJ1-3, reads DTGVSQNPRHKITKRGQNVTFRCDPISEHNRLYWYRQTLGQGPEFLTYFQNEAQLEKSRLLSDRFSAERPKGSFSTLEIQRTEQGDSAMYLCASSFSTSGNTIYFGEGSWLTVV.

This clonotype was seen ten or more times. The rearrangement uses TRBV7-2 and TRBJ2-1, with D unresolved. The CDR3 length is 15 residues. Germline V gives CDR1 SGHTA, CDR2 FQGNSA. V was pared by 1 base and J by 6 bases, with 13 bases between. CDR3 loop: CASSLVARARNEQFF. As DNA, the CDR3 is TGTGCCAGCAGCTTAGTGGCTAGGGCCCGCAATGAGCAGTTCTTC.